The next 21 T cell receptor beta chains were all read from a single sample in a study of regulatory T cells in long-lasting Graves disease. Stated time point: newly diagnosed GD, antithyroid drugs for less than 3 months. PBMCs were the source of the RNA used for TCR sequencing. Arm-PCR of CDR3 regions and iRepertoire HTBI primers were used to build TCR beta libraries. Via MiXCR, TCRdb re-called the multiplex PCR reads, giving one row per CDR3 protein. The sample records approximately 230,000 distinct CDR3 sequences, approximately 20% being singletons. Material: peripheral blood mononuclear cells (PBMCs), obtained at new diagnosis, from a patient treated with antithyroid drugs. All receptors come from a female donor with Graves disease.

In its sample, this clonotype was seen many times. This chain links TRBV6-1 with TRBJ2-5, with 8 bases lining up with TRBD2. This CDR3 has 14 amino acids. Germline values: CDR1 MNHNS, CDR2 SASEGT. V shed 4 bases and J 1 base; nucleotides not matched to a gene: 2. CDR3 amino acids: CASSASGSQETQYF. The DNA for the CDR3 is TGTGCCAGCAGTGCAAGCGGGAGCCAAGAGACCCAGTACTTC.

The rearrangement links TRBV3-1 to TRBJ2-2; D is possibly TRBD2 (7 bases). CDR1 and CDR2 (germline): LGHDT, YNNKEL (reference sequence). The germline V and J ends were trimmed by 3 bases and 4 bases, with 27 bases remaining between them. This CDR3 is 20 amino acids long. The CDR3 spells CASSHPGGPSGPLTTGELFF. The CDR3 DNA reads TGTGCCAGCAGCCATCCGGGGGGCCCTAGCGGTCCCCTAACCACCGGGGAGCTGTTTTTT.

The J gene is TRBJ2-7, the V gene TRBV5-6; the D is unclear. The CDR3 has 15 amino acids. Germline V lookup: CDR1 SGHDT, CDR2 YYEEEE. V lost 4 bases to trimming and J lost 3 bases, with 17 bases between them. The CDR3 here is CASSGIGRTVYEQYF. DNA for the CDR3: TGTGCCAGCAGCGGCATAGGTCGGACCGTCTACGAGCAGTACTTC.

Many counts were recorded for this clonotype. The V call is TRBV7-2, the J call TRBJ1-1; D uncertain. This CDR3 comprises 16 residues. Trimming removed 11 bases from V and 2 bases from J, with 24 bases in between. Germline CDR1 is SGHTA and CDR2 is FQGNSA. The CDR3 reads CAVGEGIEYGNTEAFF. CDR3 in DNA: TGTGCCGTCGGGGAGGGAATAGAATACGGTAACACTGAAGCTTTCTTT.

This clonotype was recorded at least ten times. The chain combines TRBV30 with TRBJ1-2; D is unclear. CDR3 length equals 13 residues. Germline assignment: CDR1 GTSNPN and CDR2 SVGIG (reference sequence). V lost 5 bases and J 4 bases, leaving 14 bases between the germline ends. CDR3 protein: CAWSPGMGYGYTF. The CDR3 nucleotides are TGTGCCTGGTCCCCTGGGATGGGCTATGGCTACACCTTC.

Of note for this clonotype: A much larger clone differs from this one at a single base, so this may be a read error. The V gene is TRBV11-1, the J gene TRBJ2-7, with TRBD1 identical over 9 bases. Germline CDR1 reads SGHAT; CDR2 reads FQDESV (reference sequence). The CDR3 contains 16 residues. CDR3 bases: TGTGCCAGCAGCTTAGCCGGGACAGGGTTATCCTACGAGCGGTACTTC. Translated, it gives CASSLAGTGLSYERYF.

The chain uses TRBV13 and TRBJ2-7; 11 positions match TRBD1. The CDR3 runs 16 residues. The germline V gene has CDR1 PRHDT and CDR2 FYEKMQ (reference sequence). V lost 5 bases and J lost 2; bases outside the gene matches: 8. The CDR3 loop reads CASSPGQGQGAYEQYF. The CDR3 region has the DNA TGTGCCAGCAGCCCGGGGCAGGGACAGGGGGCCTACGAGCAGTACTTC.

The gene calls are TRBV14 and TRBJ1-2, with D uncertain. This CDR3 is built from 13 residues. V was clipped by 2 bases and J by 4 bases, with 8 bases between them. Per the germline V gene, CDR1 is SGHDN and CDR2 is FVKESK. The chain's CDR3 is CASSQRIGYGYTF. CDR3 sequence (DNA): TGTGCCAGCAGCCAAAGAATCGGCTATGGCTACACCTTC. The full variable domain, with the rest looked up from reference TRBV14 and TRBJ1-2, is EAGVTQFPSHSVIEKGQTVTLRCDPISGHDNLYWYRRVMGKEIKFLLHFVKESKQDESGMPNNRFLAERTGGTYSTLKVQPAELEDSGVYFCASSQRIGYGYTFGSGTRLTVV.

At least ten counts were recorded for this clonotype. The CDR3 loop reads CASSPGLAGPGDTQYF. DNA of the CDR3: TGTGCCAGCAGCCCGGGACTAGCGGGACCAGGGGATACGCAGTATTTT. The genes are TRBV12-3 or TRBV12-4 and TRBJ2-3; 13 bases are a match to TRBD2. The CDR3 is made up of 16 amino acids. V lost 6 bases, J lost 6 bases, and 9 bases stayed unmatched.

Of note for this clonotype: This may arise from a read error, as a much more abundant clone is one base away. The CDR3 spells CAGSYYDTGELFF. The CDR3 bases are TGTGCCGGCAGCTATTATGACACCGGGGAGCTGTTTTTT. The J gene is TRBJ2-2, the V gene TRBV5-4; D is ambiguous. Germline CDR1 is SGHNT and CDR2 is YYREEE (reference sequence). CDR3 length equals 13 residues.

This clonotype came up many times. The CDR3, as DNA: TGCAGTGCTAGAGATGGGACAGGGCCTAGTGGTGGCTACACCTTC. It translates to CSARDGTGPSGGYTF. The chain recombines TRBV20-1 with TRBJ1-2; 9 nucleotides agree with TRBD1. After removal of 0 bases from V and 7 bases from J, the junction contained 9 bases not matched to a gene. The CDR3 runs 15 residues. The germline gives CDR1 DFQATT, CDR2 SNEGSKA (reference sequence).

Ten or more counts support this clonotype. V is TRBV4-1 and J is TRBJ2-7; TRBD2 agrees at 7 bases. The CDR3 totals 14 residues. With 1 base clipped from V and 3 bases from J, the junction kept 3 bases outside the gene matches. The V gene's germline CDR1 is MGHRA and CDR2 YSYEKL. DNA for the CDR3: TGCGCCAGCAGCCAAGGGGCTAGCGGCTACGAGCAGTACTTC. This encodes CASSQGASGYEQYF.

This clonotype showed up many times. This chain links TRBV5-4 with TRBJ2-5, with D possibly matching TRBD1 (5 bases). Trimming stripped 0 bases from V and 1 base from J, with 10 bases between. Germline lookup yields CDR1 SGHNT and CDR2 YYREEE (reference sequence). The CDR3 extends over 15 amino acids. Written as DNA, the CDR3 is TGTGCCAGCAGCTTGGGACAGCACAGCCAAGAGACCCAGTACTTC. Protein sequence: CASSLGQHSQETQYF.

There are many counts of this clonotype. This chain connects TRBV7-8 to TRBJ1-2; the D is unclear. The CDR3 loop spans 15 amino acids. Germline V CDR1 and CDR2: SGHVS, FQNEAQ. V was trimmed by 1 base and J by 10 bases, leaving 19 bases between them. CDR3 sequence (DNA): TGTGCCAGCAGCTTAGAGGGTTCTGGGCCGGTGGACTACACCTTC. It translates to CASSLEGSGPVDYTF. The whole variable domain, filled in from reference TRBV7-8 and TRBJ1-2, reads GAGVSQSPRYKVAKRGQDVALRCDPISGHVSLFWYQQALGQGPEFLTYFQNEAQLDKSGLPSDRFFAERPEGSVSTLKIQRTQQEDSAVYLCASSLEGSGPVDYTFGSGTRLTVV.

To note about this clonotype: A much larger clone lies a single base off, so this may be a read error. This sequence joins TRBV7-2 and TRBJ2-1; no reliable D call. Germline CDR1 reads SGHTA; CDR2 reads FQGNSA. Trimming cost V 8 bases and J 10 bases, with 18 bases left between them. The CDR3 covers 13 residues. CDR3 sequence: CASGPDYIGEQFF. The CDR3 DNA reads TGTGCCAGCGGCCCGGATTACATCGGGGAGCAGTTCTTC.

This clonotype was seen at least ten times. V and J are TRBV12-3 or TRBV12-4 and TRBJ2-5, with 14 positions matching TRBD2. This CDR3 is built from 16 residues. Trimming took 5 bases from V and 2 from J; bases not matched to a gene: 4. The DNA for the CDR3 is TGTGCCAGCAGTATGACTAGCGGGGGGGGACAAGAGACCCAGTACTTC. Translating it yields CASSMTSGGGQETQYF.

The J gene is TRBJ2-1, the V gene TRBV4-1; D gene uncertain. The length of the CDR3 is 15 residues. From germline, CDR1 is MGHRA and CDR2 YSYEKL. V lost 5 bases to trimming and J lost 6 bases, with 17 bases between them. The CDR3 sequence: CASSENSGPSNEQFF. The CDR3 DNA follows: TGCGCCAGCAGCGAAAACTCCGGCCCCAGCAATGAGCAGTTCTTC.

The chain recombines TRBV24-1 with TRBJ2-3; no clear D. The CDR3 is made up of 13 amino acids. The V and J ends lost 8 bases and 2 bases respectively, with 10 bases between them. Germline-derived CDR1 and CDR2 are KGHDR and SFDVKD. The CDR3 spells CATTDPATDTQYF. The DNA of the CDR3 is TGTGCCACCACCGATCCGGCCACAGATACGCAGTATTTT.

This clonotype was counted many times. This chain links TRBV2 with TRBJ2-2, with D perhaps matching TRBD2 (6 bases). The CDR3 extends over 16 amino acids. Germline values: CDR1 SNHLY, CDR2 FYNNEI. The germline V and J ends were trimmed by 4 bases and 0 bases, with 12 bases remaining between them. CDR3 sequence: CASSGSGTSNTGELFF. The DNA of the CDR3 is TGTGCCAGCAGTGGATCCGGGACTTCGAACACCGGGGAGCTGTTTTTT.

This clonotype was counted many times. The chain uses TRBV9 and TRBJ2-7; perhaps TRBD1 as D (5 bases). Germline CDR1 reads SGDLS; CDR2 reads YYNGEE. V was shortened by 4 bases and J by 7 bases, with 21 bases between the two germline ends. The CDR3 is 15 amino acids. The CDR3 coding sequence is TGTGCCAGCAGCTTAGAGAGTATGTCCCCAGGGGAGCAGTACTTC. Its protein is CASSLESMSPGEQYF.

This clonotype was observed at least ten times. The chain carries TRBV4-2 and TRBJ2-2; D possibly matches TRBD1 or TRBD2 (5 bases each). Trimming took off 0 bases at V and 7 bases at J, with 15 bases between the two ends. CDR1 LGHNA and CDR2 YNFKEQ come from the germline V gene. This CDR3 is 16 amino acids long. The CDR3 loop reads CASSQDERGESGELFF. DNA of the CDR3: TGTGCCAGCAGCCAAGATGAGAGGGGAGAGAGCGGGGAGCTGTTTTTT.